This T cell receptor beta chain derives from a study of blood T cells in healthy people across ages. Study at large: Using template switching, researchers captured about one barcoded beta molecule for each two T cells. Study conclusions and caveats: Unknown donor CMV status possibly confounded expanded clonotype changes.

A sample-barcoded 5' primer and a J-beta primer mix were used in a second PCR of roughly 7 to 11 cycles. TCRdb re-derived calls from the 5' RACE reads in MiXCR, one entry per CDR3 protein. The sample has 1,800,000 or so distinct CDR3 sequences; about two fifths are singletons. In regard to this clonotype: The antigen is not known.

Isolation yielded PBMCs, at least 7 million per sample, in every case. Germline V gene lookup returns CDR1 SGHTA and CDR2 FQGNSA. The CDR3 consists of 14 residues. Trimming removed 1 base at V and 8 bases at J, with 14 bases between. Sequencing was performed on blood. J is TRBJ1-2 and V is TRBV7-2; D not certain. The origin of this receptor is a human donor in good health. CDR3 DNA: TGTGCCAGCAGCTTAGTAACGGAATCTATGGGCTACACCTTC. Amino acid sequence: CASSLVTESMGYTF. The full variable domain, its missing parts supplied by reference TRBV7-2 and TRBJ1-2, is GAGVSQSPSNKVTEKGKDVELRCDPISGHTALYWYRQSLGQGLEFLIYFQGNSAPDKSGLPSDRFSAERTGGSVSTLTIQRTQQEDSAVYLCASSLVTESMGYTFGSGTRLTVV.